This T cell receptor (beta chain) was documented in a study of cytomegalovirus exposure and HLA in healthy donors. Overall study: The 90 to 150 validation repertoires were produced on the same platform as the 670 or so repertoires of the first cohort. This was reported in a later analysis.

Measured with immunoSEQ multiplex PCR; TCRdb has only the in-frame clones, and not every one. The sample lists 220,000 or so clones, roughly 84% seen once, with 1.5% to 2% in the top ten. Deletions cut 7 bases from V and 0 bases from J, with 12 bases between. Per the germline V gene, CDR1 is MNHNY and CDR2 is SVGAGI (reference sequence). The CDR3 is made up of 14 amino acids. V is TRBV6-6 and J is TRBJ2-5; tentatively, D is TRBD1 (6 bases). The sequenced material came from PBMCs. The clonotype originates from a woman between 18 and 29 years old in good health and CMV-seropositive. The CDR3 DNA sequence: TGTGCCAGCAAAGTCACAGGGAACCAAGAGACCCAGTACTTC. Translation gives CASKVTGNQETQYF.